The 11 T cell receptor beta chains in this list originate from one sample, sequenced in a study of shared clonotypes between healthy human individuals. Profiling relied on immunoSEQ multiplex PCR, and the TCRdb table lists in-frame clones only, not all of them. This sample yields approximately 700,000 clones, of which around 73% are seen a single time; roughly 1.9% belongs to the top ten. Sequences were obtained from memory CD4+ T cells sorted from blood. Subset: CD45RA-negative fraction. The receptor source for this set is a woman in her twenties or thirties in good health.

This clone was detected once. This chain joins TRBV7-2 and TRBJ2-2, with 10 bases aligning to TRBD2. From germline, CDR1 is SGHTA and CDR2 FQGNSA. V shed 3 bases and J 1 base; nucleotides not matched to a gene: 2. The CDR3 covers 16 residues. The CDR3 region is CASSFSGRMNTGELFF. Written as DNA, the CDR3 is TGTGCCAGCAGCTTTAGCGGGAGGATGAACACCGGGGAGCTGTTTTTT.

The gene calls are TRBV19 and TRBJ1-4, with D possibly TRBD1 on 6 matching bases. There are 14 residues in the CDR3. Germline-derived CDR1 and CDR2 are LNHDA and SQIVND (reference sequence). V was pared by 5 bases and J by 6 bases, with 13 bases between. CDR3 in amino acids: CASSLQGRDEKLFF. The CDR3 DNA reads TGTGCCAGTAGTCTTCAGGGGAGGGATGAAAAACTGTTTTTT.

The chain combines TRBV7-2 with TRBJ2-3, with D tentatively TRBD2 (6 bases). This CDR3 comprises 16 residues. V dropped 5 bases and J dropped 2 bases, with 17 bases sitting between them. CDR1 and CDR2 (germline): SGHTA, FQGNSA. This CDR3 reads CASSNGRLGPTDTQYF. The DNA of the CDR3 is TGTGCCAGCAGCAATGGGAGGCTAGGGCCCACAGATACGCAGTATTTT.

This clone was observed once. Other nucleotide sequences in the sample specify the same CDR3. The rearrangement links TRBV5-1 to TRBJ2-3, with 10 bases lining up with TRBD2. Germline V CDR1 and CDR2: SGHRS, YFSETQ. After removal of 7 bases from V and 5 bases from J, the junction contained 7 bases not matched to a gene. The CDR3 spans 14 residues. The CDR3 coding sequence is TGCGCCAGCGGTCTAGCGGGAGTCGTAGATACGCAGTATTTT. Protein product: CASGLAGVVDTQYF.

The chain uses TRBV18 and TRBJ2-2, with D hard to call. There are 13 residues in the CDR3. V gave up 2 bases and J gave up 3 bases, with 4 bases separating them. The germline gives CDR1 KGHSH, CDR2 LQKENI. The DNA of the CDR3 is TGTGCCAGCTCACCATACGACACCGGGGAGCTGTTTTTT. It encodes CASSPYDTGELFF. Complete variable domain (other parts from reference TRBV18 and TRBJ2-2): NAGVMQNPRHLVRRRGQEARLRCSPMKGHSHVYWYRQLPEEGLKFMVYLQKENIIDESGMPKERFSAEFPKEGPSILRIQQVVRGDSAAYFCASSPYDTGELFFGEGSRLTVL.

The chain recombines TRBV6-5 with TRBJ2-1, with D possibly matching TRBD2 (5 bases). Deletions cut 7 bases from V and 4 bases from J, with 14 bases between. Per germline, CDR1 MNHEY and CDR2 SVGAGI. The CDR3 sequence is 14 residues long. The CDR3 DNA sequence: TGTGCCAGCACCTTCAGTCGAGGGTACAATGAGCAGTTCTTC. This gives the protein CASTFSRGYNEQFF.

The chain recombines TRBV7-2 with TRBJ2-7, with TRBD1 as a possible D gene (6 bases). The CDR3 length is 14 residues. V was trimmed by 6 bases and J by 1 base, leaving 13 bases between them. Germline CDR1 and CDR2: SGHTA and FQGNSA. The CDR3 loop reads CASSNSGTSYEQYF. CDR3 coding DNA: TGTGCCAGCAGTAACTCCGGGACATCCTACGAGCAGTACTTC.

The chain employs TRBV19 and TRBJ2-7; the D gene is possibly TRBD1 (6 bases). Germline V gene lookup returns CDR1 LNHDA and CDR2 SQIVND (reference sequence). Deletions cut 7 bases from V and 6 bases from J, with 16 bases between. The CDR3 is made up of 13 amino acids. CDR3 DNA sequence: TGTGCCAGTAAGGACAGAAGGGATAGCGAGCAGTACTTC. This codes for CASKDRRDSEQYF. Full variable domain (rest looked up from reference TRBV19 and TRBJ2-7): DGGITQSPKYLFRKEGQNVTLSCEQNLNHDAMYWYRQDPGQGLRLIYYSQIVNDFQKGDIAEGYSVSREKKESFPLTVTSAQKNPTAFYLCASKDRRDSEQYFGPGTRLTVT.

The chain recombines TRBV4-1 with TRBJ2-5, with 9 bases aligning to TRBD2. The length of the CDR3 is 17 residues. The ends lost 0 bases at V and 5 bases at J; junction bases unmatched: 10. CDR1 and CDR2 from the germline V gene are MGHRA and YSYEKL. As DNA, the CDR3 is TGCGCCAGCAGCCAAGATGGGGCGGGAGGGATTGGGGAGACCCAGTACTTC. Protein sequence: CASSQDGAGGIGETQYF.

The chain recombines TRBV6-1 with TRBJ2-1; the D gene is possibly TRBD2 (6 bases). This CDR3 has 16 residues. Germline-derived CDR1 and CDR2 are MNHNS and SASEGT. The germline V and J ends were trimmed by 1 base and 7 bases, with 17 bases remaining between them. CDR3 nucleotides: TGTGCCAGCAGTGAAGGGCAGACGGGAGTGGTGAATGAGCAGTTCTTC. This codes for CASSEGQTGVVNEQFF.

V gene TRBV19 combines with J gene TRBJ1-2, with TRBD1 identical over 8 bases. V dropped 10 bases and J dropped 1; count of bases not matched to a gene: 14. CDR1 LNHDA and CDR2 SQIVND come from the germline V gene (reference sequence). The CDR3 extends over 16 amino acids. CDR3 residues: CATLGDRNSNNYGYTF. CDR3 nucleotides: TGTGCCACCCTGGGGGACAGGAACTCGAATAACTATGGCTACACCTTC.